The 21 T cell receptor beta chains below were found in one sample sequenced in a study of shared clonotypes between healthy human individuals. Data came from immunoSEQ multiplex PCR; TCRdb stores just in-frame clones and leaves some out. The table has around 2.1 million clones, 90% to 96% seen once; the top ten hold approximately 0.13%. Sequences were obtained from naive CD4+ T cells sorted from blood. Subset described: CD45RA+ positively selected. These receptor sequences come from a man in his late teens or twenties in good health.

The chain recombines TRBV25-1 with TRBJ2-7; D remains ambiguous. Germline V lookup: CDR1 MGHDK, CDR2 SYGVNS. Trimming left V 1 base short and J 2 bases short, with 9 bases between. This CDR3 comprises 14 residues. The CDR3 DNA is TGTGCCAGCAGTGAATTAGGGTTCGCCTACGAGCAGTACTTC. Translated, it gives CASSELGFAYEQYF.

The chain links TRBV11-3 to TRBJ2-7, with 10 bases fitting TRBD1. V gave up 5 bases and J gave up 6 bases; unmatched junction bases: 7. The length of the CDR3 is 14 residues. Germline V lookup: CDR1 SGHNT, CDR2 YENEEA. The CDR3 is CASSATGTGAEQYF. Here the CDR3 DNA reads TGTGCCAGCAGCGCCACCGGGACAGGGGCCGAGCAGTACTTC.

CDR3 loop: CASSEYGGGTYEQYF. CDR3 coding DNA: TGTGCCAGCAGTGAATATGGGGGGGGAACCTACGAGCAGTACTTC. The V gene is TRBV25-1, the J gene TRBJ2-7; 7 bases map to TRBD2. V shed 0 bases, J shed 2 bases, and the junction held 4 bases outside the gene matches. This CDR3 has 15 amino acids. Per the germline V gene, CDR1 is MGHDK and CDR2 is SYGVNS.

The chain uses TRBV2 and TRBJ2-7, with TRBD2 identical over 8 bases. Germline assignment: CDR1 SNHLY and CDR2 FYNNEI. Trimming took 0 bases from V and 4 from J; bases not matched to a gene: 5. The CDR3 contains 15 residues. CDR3 DNA sequence: TGTGCCAGCAGTGAAGCATCGGGGGGGCCTTACGAGCAGTACTTC. It codes for CASSEASGGPYEQYF.

With regard to this clone: Other DNA sequences in the sample encode the same CDR3. The chain is built from TRBV5-1 and TRBJ1-1; D unresolved. Germline CDR1 SGHRS, CDR2 YFSETQ. CDR3 size: 13 residues. Trimming removed 0 bases from V and 1 base from J, with 4 bases in between. The CDR3 DNA reads as TGCGCCAGCAGCTTGGGCAAGAACACTGAAGCTTTCTTT. Residues: CASSLGKNTEAFF.

The chain is built from TRBV28 and TRBJ1-5; D perhaps matches TRBD1 (5 bases). Trimming left V 2 bases short and J 4 bases short, with 9 bases between. The CDR3 length is 14 residues. CDR1 and CDR2 (germline): MDHEN, SYDVKM. The CDR3 DNA reads TGTGCCAGCAGTTTAGCCAGGGATAATCAGCCCCAGCATTTT. Its translation is CASSLARDNQPQHF.

The genes are TRBV18 and TRBJ1-2, with 7 bases matching TRBD1. V was clipped by 6 bases and J by 8 bases; unmatched bases: 18. Germline CDR1 KGHSH, CDR2 LQKENI. The CDR3 consists of 16 residues. In DNA, the CDR3 is TGTGCCAGCTCGCAAGCACGGGACAGTGGGTCTGAAGGCTACACCTTC. Protein sequence: CASSQARDSGSEGYTF.

Points on this clone: The junction departs from the called germline gene at one end, perhaps through a read error. V gene TRBV5-3 combines with J gene TRBJ1-1, with a tentative D call TRBD1 (6 bases). TRBV5-3 has ORF status, its function being uncertain. The CDR3 is 9 residues long. CDR3 coding DNA: TGCAGGGGATACACTGAAGCTTTCTTT. As protein: CRGYTEAFF.

As DNA, the CDR3 is TGTGCCTGGAGTGTGGGGGCCAACTCTGGAAACACCATATATTTT. Translating gives CAWSVGANSGNTIYF. The genes are TRBV30 and TRBJ1-3; D is perhaps TRBD1 (6 bases). Germline V gene sequence: CDR1 GTSNPN, CDR2 SVGIG (reference sequence). This CDR3 has 15 residues. The V and J ends lost 0 bases and 0 bases respectively, with 9 bases between them.

CDR3 sequence reads: CASKKAGNEGNQPQHF. CDR3 coding DNA: TGTGCCAGCAAAAAGGCAGGGAATGAAGGCAATCAGCCCCAGCATTTT. The rearrangement joins TRBV2 to TRBJ1-5; D might be TRBD1 (5 bases). Germline-derived CDR1 and CDR2 are SNHLY and FYNNEI. This CDR3 is built from 16 residues. V lost 7 bases, J lost 2 bases, and 18 bases lay in between.

The genes are TRBV6-1 and TRBJ2-5, with 7 bases identical to TRBD1. Trimming cost V 8 bases and J 2 bases; bases outside gene matches: 8. The CDR3 totals 14 residues. Germline-derived CDR1 and CDR2 are MNHNS and SASEGT. The CDR3 nucleotides read TGTGCCAGCGGATCAAGACAGGGTCAAGAGACCCAGTACTTC. It is translated as CASGSRQGQETQYF.

This sequence joins TRBV19 and TRBJ1-1; maybe TRBD1 (5 bases). CDR1 and CDR2 from the germline V gene are LNHDA and SQIVND (reference sequence). V shed 5 bases and J shed 2 bases, with 15 bases lying between them. CDR3 length: 15 residues. The CDR3 region is CASSVTQWTNTEAFF. CDR3 nucleotide sequence: TGTGCCAGTAGTGTAACGCAGTGGACAAACACTGAAGCTTTCTTT. Together with reference TRBV19 and TRBJ1-1, the CDR3 gives the full variable domain: DGGITQSPKYLFRKEGQNVTLSCEQNLNHDAMYWYRQDPGQGLRLIYYSQIVNDFQKGDIAEGYSVSREKKESFPLTVTSAQKNPTAFYLCASSVTQWTNTEAFFGQGTRLTVV.

This rearrangement joins TRBV7-2 to TRBJ1-1; 10 positions match TRBD1. The V and J ends lost 5 bases and 11 bases, in that order; junction bases with no gene match: 8. The CDR3 is made up of 13 amino acids. Germline assignment: CDR1 SGHTA and CDR2 FQGNSA. For the CDR3, the DNA is TGTGCCAGCAGCAACACCGGGACAGGGGTCGCTTTCTTT. This codes for CASSNTGTGVAFF. Filled out from reference TRBV7-2 and TRBJ1-1, the complete variable domain reads GAGVSQSPSNKVTEKGKDVELRCDPISGHTALYWYRQSLGQGLEFLIYFQGNSAPDKSGLPSDRFSAERTGGSVSTLTIQRTQQEDSAVYLCASSNTGTGVAFFGQGTRLTVV.

This chain links TRBV10-1 with TRBJ1-5; D uncertain. Germline V gene data show CDR1 as WNHNN and CDR2 as SYGVQD (reference sequence). V was trimmed by 2 bases and J by 9 bases, leaving 11 bases between them. The CDR3 is 13 residues long. The CDR3 DNA follows: TGCGCCAGCAGTGAGAGGGTTGGGCTGCCCCAGCATTTT. Residues: CASSERVGLPQHF.

The chain recombines TRBV6-5 with TRBJ2-7, with 9 bases lining up with TRBD1. J lost 4 bases, V lost 6 bases, and 7 bases had no gene match. CDR3 length: 14 amino acids. Germline V gene lookup returns CDR1 MNHEY and CDR2 SVGAGI. The chain's CDR3 is CASSTPGQGYEQYF. In nucleotides, the CDR3 is TGTGCCAGCAGCACTCCGGGACAGGGTTACGAGCAGTACTTC.

The chain couples TRBV2 to TRBJ2-7; D is unresolved. V lost 7 bases, J lost 2 bases, and 9 bases lay in between. The CDR3 is 12 amino acids. Germline loops: CDR1 SNHLY, CDR2 FYNNEI. CDR3 nucleotide sequence: TGTGCCAGCAATAGGGATCCCTACGAGCAGTACTTC. This sequence encodes CASNRDPYEQYF.

The DNA for the CDR3 is TGCAGCGTCGTAGACAGGGGAGCCAAAAACATTCAGTACTTC. Its protein is CSVVDRGAKNIQYF. The chain links TRBV29-1 to TRBJ2-4, with 8 bases lining up with TRBD1. CDR3 length equals 14 residues. V lost 6 bases to trimming and J lost 0 bases; unmatched junction nucleotides: 4. Germline CDR1 and CDR2: SQVTM and ANQGSEA.

The genes are TRBV15 and TRBJ2-3, with 10 bases fitting TRBD1. CDR1 and CDR2 from the germline V gene are LNHNV and YYDKDF (reference sequence). V shed 5 bases and J 6 bases; nucleotides not matched to a gene: 5. There are 14 residues in the CDR3. The CDR3: CATSSRTGGDTQYF. The CDR3 DNA reads TGTGCCACCAGCTCCCGGACAGGGGGGGATACGCAGTATTTT.

As regards this clone: The same CDR3 can be traced to other DNA sequences in this sample. This sequence joins TRBV5-1 and TRBJ2-7; D unresolved. The CDR3 covers 12 residues. CDR1 and CDR2 (germline): SGHRS, YFSETQ. The V end was cut by 0 bases, the J end by 4 bases, with 5 bases between. The DNA of the CDR3 is TGCGCCAGCAGCTTGGGACGGTACGAGCAGTACTTC. This sequence encodes CASSLGRYEQYF.

The rearrangement links TRBV5-1 to TRBJ1-5; TRBD1 is a possible D gene (6 bases). Germline lookup yields CDR1 SGHRS and CDR2 YFSETQ. V was trimmed by 3 bases and J by 2 bases, leaving 12 bases between them. The CDR3 spans 15 residues. The CDR3 here is CASSSGDLGNQPQHF. The CDR3 coding sequence is TGCGCCAGCAGCTCAGGGGATTTGGGCAATCAGCCCCAGCATTTT.

V usage is TRBV19 and J usage is TRBJ1-6; 8 bases fit TRBD1. V dropped 5 bases and J dropped 7; count of bases not matched to a gene: 4. Germline CDR1 LNHDA, CDR2 SQIVND (reference sequence). This CDR3 is built from 14 residues. The CDR3 is CASSVRTGNSPLHF. The CDR3 nucleotides are TGTGCCAGTAGTGTCCGGACAGGGAATTCACCCCTCCACTTT.